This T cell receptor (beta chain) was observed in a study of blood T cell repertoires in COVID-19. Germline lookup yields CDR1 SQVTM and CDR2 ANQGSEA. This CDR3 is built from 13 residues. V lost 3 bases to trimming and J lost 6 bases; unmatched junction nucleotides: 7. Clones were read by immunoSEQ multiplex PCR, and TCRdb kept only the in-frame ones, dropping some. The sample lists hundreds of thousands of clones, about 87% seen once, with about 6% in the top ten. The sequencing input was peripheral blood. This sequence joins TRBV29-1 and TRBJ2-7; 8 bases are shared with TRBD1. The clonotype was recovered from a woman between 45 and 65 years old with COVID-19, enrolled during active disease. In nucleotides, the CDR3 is TGCAGCGTTGAGCGACAGGGGAAAGGCGAGCAGTACTTC. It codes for CSVERQGKGEQYF.